This entry features one T cell receptor (beta chain) sequence. This sample was taken from a study of T cell changes during pregnancy in multiple sclerosis. V dropped 7 bases and J dropped 7; count of bases not matched to a gene: 9. The CDR3 covers 14 residues. Per germline, CDR1 MNHNY and CDR2 SVGAGI (reference sequence). Method: immunoSEQ multiplex PCR; TCRdb's copy keeps in-frame clones and lacks some. This repertoire shows over 35,000 clones, about nine tenths found once; its top ten account for over 0.45%. The sequencing here drew on CD4+ T cells from peripheral blood mononuclear cells, taken in the first trimester of pregnancy. The chain employs TRBV6-6 and TRBJ2-2; 7 positions agree with TRBD1. The TCR was taken from a female donor in good health, enrolled as a control in a pregnancy study. The CDR3 bases are TGTGCCAGCACCAACCGGGACAGCTACGGGGAGCTGTTTTTT. Its translation is CASTNRDSYGELFF.